This is a list of T cell receptor beta chains from one sample in a study of blood T cells in healthy people across ages. TCRdb re-called the 5' RACE reads with MiXCR, one entry per CDR3 protein. The repertoire holds under 750,000 distinct CDR3 sequences, with 45% to 55% as singletons. Specimen: blood. These TCRs come from a man aged 80 or over in good health. Each CDR3 is given without its conserved first and last residue.

j_gene	v_gene	CDR3aa
TRBJ2-6	TRBV20-1	SAIQQGTNVLT
TRBJ2-1	TRBV3-1	ASSQEKVF
TRBJ2-7	TRBV29-1	SVELATTYEQY
TRBJ2-5	TRBV5-1	ASRWTEYQETQY
TRBJ2-1	TRBV6-2/TRBV6-3	ASISGTGSYNEQF
TRBJ1-2	TRBV7-2	ASSLVRTTLYGYT
TRBJ1-5	TRBV7-2	ASSLRTANQPQH
TRBJ1-2	TRBV28	ASSLRSTGGPTIDYGYT
TRBJ2-1	TRBV27	ASSSRGLGYNEQF
TRBJ2-1	TRBV30	AWRSSGGSYNEQF
TRBJ1-2	TRBV4-3	ASSPQNGLYGYT
TRBJ2-1	TRBV9	ASSSRWDSSYNEQF
TRBJ1-2	TRBV7-3	ASSLDAGQGYGYT
TRBJ2-4	TRBV29-1	SAVQGVENIQY
TRBJ1-5	TRBV19	ASSIDRHRNNQPQH
TRBJ2-1	TRBV4-1	ASSTLSASYNEQF
TRBJ2-5	TRBV6-6	ASRLAGATQETQY
TRBJ2-1	TRBV7-2	ASSLVGLLREQF
TRBJ2-5	TRBV6-2/TRBV6-3	ASSSRTGRY
TRBJ2-2	TRBV7-2	ASRQPGQGAGGELF
TRBJ1-1	TRBV7-3	ASSSNRGPAF
TRBJ2-1	TRBV24-1	ATSYRGNYNEQF
TRBJ2-5	TRBV5-5	ASSLGDSLAVQETQY
TRBJ2-6	TRBV6-6	ASRLSAGANVLT
TRBJ2-7	TRBV9	ASSVVAGDEQY